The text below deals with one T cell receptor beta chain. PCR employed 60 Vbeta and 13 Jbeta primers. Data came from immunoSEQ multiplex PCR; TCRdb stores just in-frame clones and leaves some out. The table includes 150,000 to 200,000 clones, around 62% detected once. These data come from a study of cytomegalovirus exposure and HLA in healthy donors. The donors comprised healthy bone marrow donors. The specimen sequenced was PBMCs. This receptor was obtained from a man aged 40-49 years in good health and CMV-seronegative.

The CDR3 is CASSFITATNEKLFF. CDR3 coding DNA: TGTGCCAGCAGCTTTATCACAGCAACTAATGAAAAACTGTTTTTT. The rearrangement uses TRBV5-6 and TRBJ1-4, with no clear D. The CDR3 consists of 15 residues. Trimming stripped 2 bases from V and 0 bases from J, with 8 bases between. Per germline, CDR1 SGHDT and CDR2 YYEEEE.